The 22 T cell receptor beta chains given below trace back to one sample, sequenced in a study of blood T cell repertoires in COVID-19. Generated by immunoSEQ multiplex PCR, the TCRdb table keeps only in-frame clones and is missing some. The sample yields about 65,000 clones, 90% seen once. Sequenced input: peripheral blood. Receptors originate from a man aged 60 to 69 with acute or convalescent COVID-19.

V is TRBV2 and J is TRBJ1-1; unclear D gene. Germline values: CDR1 SNHLY, CDR2 FYNNEI. There are 15 residues in the CDR3. The V end was cut by 2 bases, the J end by 3 bases, with 13 bases between. CDR3 nucleotides: TGTGCCAGCAGTGAATATTCCGGCGGAGACACTGAAGCTTTCTTT. It translates to CASSEYSGGDTEAFF.

The chain is built from TRBV7-9 and TRBJ1-4, with TRBD1 matching over 8 bases. The germline V gene has CDR1 SEHNR and CDR2 FQNEAQ (reference sequence). The CDR3 length is 14 residues. With V trimmed by 6 bases and J by 8 bases, 8 bases remained unmatched. Here the CDR3 DNA reads TGTGCCAGCAGTTATGGACAGGGACGGGAAAAACTGTTTTTT. It codes for CASSYGQGREKLFF.

The rearrangement links TRBV6-1 to TRBJ2-1; 11 bases agree with TRBD2. The CDR3 is 15 amino acids. The junction had 6 bases not matched to a gene; V was cut back by 3 bases and J by 8 bases. Germline CDR1 MNHNS, CDR2 SASEGT. The CDR3 nucleotides read TGTGCCAGCAGTGAGTTGACTAGCGGGGTCGATGAGCAGTTCTTC. This translates into CASSELTSGVDEQFF.

V is TRBV2 and J is TRBJ2-3; 8 nucleotides match TRBD1. This CDR3 comprises 15 residues. Germline CDR1 reads SNHLY; CDR2 reads FYNNEI. V shed 3 bases and J 0 bases; nucleotides not matched to a gene: 2. In DNA form, the CDR3 reads TGTGCCAGCAGTGAGACAGGGGATAGCACAGATACGCAGTATTTT. Translation gives CASSETGDSTDTQYF.

The count of this clone is one. The rearrangement uses TRBV6-6 and TRBJ1-2, with D possibly TRBD1 on 6 matching bases. From germline, CDR1 is MNHNY and CDR2 SVGAGI (reference sequence). The CDR3 runs to 15 residues. Trimming stripped 0 bases from V and 5 bases from J, with 13 bases between. The CDR3 bases are TGTGCCAGCAGTTACTCGACCTTGAGGGGGTATGGCTACACCTTC. Translated, it gives CASSYSTLRGYGYTF.

This clone was found once. The V call is TRBV6-5, the J call TRBJ2-7, with a weak D call TRBD1 (5 bases). Germline CDR1 and CDR2: MNHEY and SVGAGI. The V gene lost 9 bases and the J gene lost 2 bases, with 11 bases spanning the gap. This CDR3 has 12 residues. This chain's CDR3 is CASPTGAYEQYF. The CDR3 nucleotides are TGTGCCAGTCCTACAGGAGCCTACGAGCAGTACTTC.

V is TRBV27 and J is TRBJ1-2; TRBD1 agrees at 8 bases. The CDR3 is 16 residues long. Germline trimming cut 2 bases from V and 6 bases from J; bases unmatched to any gene: 11. Per germline, CDR1 MNHEY and CDR2 SMNVEV (reference sequence). The CDR3 region has the DNA TGTGCCAGCAGTTTACTCGGACAGGGCCGGGGTAATGGCTACACCTTC. Translation gives CASSLLGQGRGNGYTF.

This chain's CDR3 is CASSRRQNSPLHF. The CDR3 nucleotides are TGTGCCAGTAGTAGAAGACAGAATTCACCCCTCCACTTT. V gene TRBV19 combines with J gene TRBJ1-6; perhaps TRBD1 as D (5 bases). Per germline, CDR1 LNHDA and CDR2 SQIVND (reference sequence). The CDR3 runs 13 residues. The V gene lost 4 bases and the J gene lost 7 bases, with 8 bases spanning the gap.

The V and J genes are TRBV19 and TRBJ1-6; possible D gene TRBD1, 5 bases. Between the trimmed V and J ends, which lost 3 bases and 10 bases, there was a span of 10 bases. Germline loops: CDR1 LNHDA, CDR2 SQIVND (reference sequence). The CDR3 sequence is 13 residues long. DNA of the CDR3: TGTGCCAGTAGTATTAGGGGTTACTCACCCCTCCACTTT. It codes for CASSIRGYSPLHF.

The V gene is TRBV1, the J gene TRBJ2-4; TRBD1, the D gene given by the table, was not confirmed from the DNA. TRBV1 is flagged as a pseudogene. There are 18 residues in the CDR3. CDR3 nucleotide sequence: TGCACCAGCAGCCAAGACCAAGGCAGGGCAGCCGCCAAAAACATTCAGTACTTC. Translation gives CTSSQDQGRAAAKNIQYF.

J is TRBJ1-1 and V is TRBV6-1; TRBD1 aligns across 7 bases. The CDR3 runs 13 residues. V was pared by 2 bases and J by 7 bases, with 4 bases of the junction left unmatched. From germline, CDR1 is MNHNS and CDR2 SASEGT. CDR3 sequence: CASSEYRTGEAFF. In DNA, the CDR3 is TGTGCCAGCAGTGAATACAGGACAGGTGAAGCTTTCTTT.

The chain uses TRBV2 and TRBJ1-4, with D possibly matching TRBD1 (5 bases). With 6 bases removed from V and 7 bases from J, the gap between germline ends came to 21 bases. CDR1 is SNHLY and CDR2 is FYNNEI in the germline V gene. The CDR3 contains 16 residues. This CDR3 reads CASSANHLGLGEKLFF. The CDR3 nucleotides are TGTGCCAGCAGCGCAAACCACCTGGGACTTGGTGAAAAACTGTTTTTT.

This rearrangement joins TRBV12-3 or TRBV12-4 to TRBJ1-2, with 7 positions matching TRBD1. Trimming took 3 bases from V and 4 from J; bases not matched to a gene: 2. This CDR3 spans 13 amino acids. CDR3 amino acids: CASSFGTAYGYTF. The CDR3 DNA reads as TGTGCCAGCAGTTTCGGGACAGCCTATGGCTACACCTTC.

The chain is built from TRBV19 and TRBJ1-5; D is unresolved. The ends were cut back, 2 bases at V and 2 bases at J, with 10 bases in the middle. This CDR3 comprises 15 residues. CDR1 is LNHDA and CDR2 is SQIVND in the germline V gene (reference sequence). CDR3 in amino acids: CASSIKGGGNQPQHF. The CDR3 nucleotides read TGTGCCAGTAGTATAAAGGGAGGAGGCAATCAGCCCCAGCATTTT.

This clone was seen just once. The CDR3 DNA is TGTGCCAGTAGCAACCTCGGACAGTATAAAATTGAAAACACTGAAGCTTTCTTT. It encodes CASSNLGQYKIENTEAFF. The chain joins TRBV19 to TRBJ1-1; D is possibly TRBD1 (6 bases). The CDR3 length is 18 residues. V lost 6 bases to trimming and J lost 2 bases, with 25 bases between them. Germline loops: CDR1 LNHDA, CDR2 SQIVND (reference sequence).

V is TRBV5-8 and J is TRBJ1-4, with TRBD1 matching over 8 bases. There are 16 residues in the CDR3. Germline-derived CDR1 and CDR2 are SGHTS and YDEGEE. V lost 4 bases and J lost 6; bases outside the gene matches: 11. The CDR3 protein is CASSPGQGVIDEKLFF. CDR3 nucleotides: TGTGCCAGCAGCCCAGGACAGGGTGTGATTGATGAAAAACTGTTTTTT.

The chain links TRBV4-1 to TRBJ1-1, with D possibly TRBD1 on 5 matching bases. Germline V gene sequence: CDR1 MGHRA, CDR2 YSYEKL. With 0 bases removed from V and 1 base from J, the gap between germline ends came to 18 bases. The CDR3 covers 18 residues. The CDR3 DNA reads TGCGCCAGCAGCCAAGATCTCAGGGCAGGCTACTCGAACACTGAAGCTTTCTTT. It yields the protein CASSQDLRAGYSNTEAFF.

As for this clone: Other DNA variants within this sample encode the same CDR3. V and J are TRBV5-1 and TRBJ1-6; D ambiguous. Germline V gene data show CDR1 as SGHRS and CDR2 as YFSETQ. CDR3 length: 14 residues. V was cut by 5 bases and J by 4 bases, with 10 bases left in between. CDR3 sequence (DNA): TGCGCCAGCAGTCCCGACATTTATAATTCACCCCTCCACTTT. Its protein product is CASSPDIYNSPLHF.

The chain uses TRBV3-1 (or the pseudogene TRBV3-2) and TRBJ2-5; TRBD1 agrees at 8 bases. The length of the CDR3 is 17 residues. Germline-derived CDR1 and CDR2 are LGHDT and YNNKEL (reference sequence). The ends lost 1 base at V and 5 bases at J; junction bases unmatched: 12. The CDR3, as DNA: TGTGCCAGCAGCCAAGCTTTGGACCCAGGGGGCCGGGAGACCCAGTACTTC. Protein product: CASSQALDPGGRETQYF.

CDR3 protein: CASSRDGGAVQPQHF. DNA for the CDR3: TGTGCCAGCTCAAGGGACGGGGGAGCGGTCCAGCCCCAGCATTTT. V is TRBV18 and J is TRBJ1-5; possibly TRBD1 for D (5 bases). In germline, CDR1 is KGHSH, CDR2 LQKENI. This CDR3 region has 15 residues. Trimming cost V 5 bases and J 7 bases, with 18 bases left between them.

The V gene is TRBV19, the J gene TRBJ1-1, with 7 bases identical to TRBD1. V was clipped by 4 bases and J by 9 bases; unmatched bases: 17. Germline assignment: CDR1 LNHDA and CDR2 SQIVND (reference sequence). CDR3 length: 16 amino acids. The chain's CDR3 is CASSNRAQGLGSQAFF. Written as DNA, the CDR3 is TGTGCCAGTAGTAACCGGGCACAGGGGCTCGGGTCTCAAGCTTTCTTT.

V gene TRBV27 combines with J gene TRBJ1-2; 7 bases agree with TRBD1. From germline, CDR1 is MNHEY and CDR2 SMNVEV (reference sequence). V lost 3 bases, J lost 0 bases, and 10 bases stayed unmatched. There are 17 residues in the CDR3. The CDR3 protein is CASSLTGILLANYGYTF. In DNA, the CDR3 is TGTGCCAGCAGTTTGACAGGGATTCTTCTCGCTAACTATGGCTACACCTTC.